A selection of T cell receptor beta chains follows, all from one sample in a study of siplizumab effects on memory and regulatory T cells. Produced via immunoSEQ multiplex PCR; TCRdb's table is partial and in-frame only. In the table there are tens of thousands of clones, around 93% of which are singletons. Sequenced material: CD8+ T cells sorted from blood. These receptors came from a human donor in good health. Both conserved end residues are part of each CDR3. A D gene is named only where the DNA matches it firmly. Part of the rows lack a size; the others show once, few, many or a class for expanded clones.

CDR3 | DNA | size | J | V | D
CASSPRAGGTYNEQFF | TGTGCCAGCAGCCCTCGGGCGGGCGGTACCTACAATGAGCAGTTCTTC | - | TRBJ2-1 | TRBV9 | -
CATGGEKSPREQYF | TGTGCCACCGGAGGGGAAAAATCTCCGCGAGAGCAGTACTTC | - | TRBJ2-7 | TRBV10-3 | -
CASSLGRTYEQFF | TGTGCCAGCAGCCTCGGACGGACGTATGAGCAGTTCTTC | - | TRBJ2-1 | TRBV14 | -
CASSMFGRTSYEQYF | TGTGCCAGTAGTATGTTCGGCAGGACCTCCTACGAGCAGTACTTC | - | TRBJ2-7 | TRBV19 | -
CASSGQGAFF | TGTGCCAGCAGCGGACAGGGAGCTTTCTTT | - | TRBJ1-1 | TRBV21-1 | -
CASSLGSYNEQFF | TGTGCCAGTTCTCTTGGGTCCTACAATGAGCAGTTCTTC | - | TRBJ2-1 | TRBV19 | -
CASSLSSSGRMGSYEQFF | TGTGCCAGCAGTTTATCGTCTAGCGGGAGAATGGGGTCATATGAGCAGTTCTTC | - | TRBJ2-1 | TRBV28 | TRBD2
CATSIRTGGTEAFF | TGTGCCACCAGCATAAGGACAGGGGGCACTGAAGCTTTCTTT | - | TRBJ1-1 | TRBV15 | TRBD1
CASSPSSGQETQYF | TGCGCCAGCAGCCCAAGCAGCGGCCAAGAGACCCAGTACTTC | - | TRBJ2-5 | TRBV4-1 | -
CAISESPAGAYEQYF | TGTGCCATCAGTGAGTCCCCAGCGGGAGCCTACGAGCAGTACTTC | - | TRBJ2-7 | TRBV10-3 | TRBD2
CASRRQGGLREQYF | TGTGCCAGTAGGAGACAGGGTGGTCTTCGCGAGCAGTACTTC | - | TRBJ2-7 | TRBV19 | TRBD1
CASSPTTGKQYF | TGTGCCAGCAGTCCCACGACAGGGAAGCAGTATTTT | - | TRBJ2-3 | TRBV6-6 | TRBD1
CASRVGGGETQYF | TGTGCCAGCAGGGTGGGAGGCGGTGAGACCCAGTACTTC | - | TRBJ2-5 | TRBV7-2 | -
CASSPVTNENTQYF | TGCGCCAGCAGCCCGGTAACGAATGAAAATACGCAGTATTTT | - | TRBJ2-3 | TRBV5-1 | -
CASSLEVVYGNTIYF | TGTGCCAGCAGCTTAGAGGTCGTATATGGAAACACCATATATTTT | - | TRBJ1-3 | TRBV11-2 | -
CASSVGEAEGTQYF | TGTGCCAGCAGCGTAGGGGAGGCGGAAGGTACGCAGTATTTT | - | TRBJ2-3 | TRBV9 | -
CASSFSYEQYF | TGTGCCAGCAGCTTCAGCTACGAGCAGTACTTC | - | TRBJ2-7 | TRBV5-4 | -
CASSLRGQGSYEQYF | TGTGCCAGCAGTTTACGGGGACAGGGGTCGTACGAGCAGTACTTC | - | TRBJ2-7 | TRBV27 | TRBD1
CASSWMGLGYEQYF | TGTGCCAGCAGTTGGATGGGACTAGGCTACGAGCAGTACTTC | - | TRBJ2-7 | TRBV6-5 | TRBD2
CASSRGFEETQYF | TGTGCCAGTAGTAGGGGTTTCGAAGAGACCCAGTACTTC | - | TRBJ2-5 | TRBV19 | -
CASSSGTISYEQYF | TGTGCCAGCAGCTCCGGGACAATATCCTACGAGCAGTACTTC | - | TRBJ2-7 | TRBV7-2 | -
CASSLSTSRFSYEQYF | TGTGCCAGCAGTTTATCGACTAGCAGGTTTTCCTACGAGCAGTACTTC | - | TRBJ2-7 | TRBV27 | TRBD2
CATGVGPEDYGYTF | TGCGCCACCGGCGTAGGACCGGAGGACTATGGCTACACCTTC | once | TRBJ1-2 | TRBV4-1 | -
CASSLGLESYNEQFF | TGTGCCAGCAGCTTGGGACTAGAATCCTACAATGAGCAGTTCTTC | - | TRBJ2-1 | TRBV5-5 | -
CASSHNRDYYGYTF | TGTGCCAGCAGCCATAACAGGGACTACTATGGCTACACCTTC | - | TRBJ1-2 | TRBV7-8 | -
CSVEMGVEQYF | TGCAGCGTTGAAATGGGGGTCGAGCAGTACTTC | - | TRBJ2-7 | TRBV29-1 | -
CSVVWGAVVDTQYF | TGCAGCGTTGTATGGGGGGCGGTTGTGGATACGCAGTATTTT | - | TRBJ2-3 | TRBV29-1 | -
CASRLGSTFSSEQYF | TGTGCCAGCAGACTCGGTTCGACCTTCAGTAGCGAGCAGTACTTC | once | TRBJ2-7 | TRBV7-8 | -